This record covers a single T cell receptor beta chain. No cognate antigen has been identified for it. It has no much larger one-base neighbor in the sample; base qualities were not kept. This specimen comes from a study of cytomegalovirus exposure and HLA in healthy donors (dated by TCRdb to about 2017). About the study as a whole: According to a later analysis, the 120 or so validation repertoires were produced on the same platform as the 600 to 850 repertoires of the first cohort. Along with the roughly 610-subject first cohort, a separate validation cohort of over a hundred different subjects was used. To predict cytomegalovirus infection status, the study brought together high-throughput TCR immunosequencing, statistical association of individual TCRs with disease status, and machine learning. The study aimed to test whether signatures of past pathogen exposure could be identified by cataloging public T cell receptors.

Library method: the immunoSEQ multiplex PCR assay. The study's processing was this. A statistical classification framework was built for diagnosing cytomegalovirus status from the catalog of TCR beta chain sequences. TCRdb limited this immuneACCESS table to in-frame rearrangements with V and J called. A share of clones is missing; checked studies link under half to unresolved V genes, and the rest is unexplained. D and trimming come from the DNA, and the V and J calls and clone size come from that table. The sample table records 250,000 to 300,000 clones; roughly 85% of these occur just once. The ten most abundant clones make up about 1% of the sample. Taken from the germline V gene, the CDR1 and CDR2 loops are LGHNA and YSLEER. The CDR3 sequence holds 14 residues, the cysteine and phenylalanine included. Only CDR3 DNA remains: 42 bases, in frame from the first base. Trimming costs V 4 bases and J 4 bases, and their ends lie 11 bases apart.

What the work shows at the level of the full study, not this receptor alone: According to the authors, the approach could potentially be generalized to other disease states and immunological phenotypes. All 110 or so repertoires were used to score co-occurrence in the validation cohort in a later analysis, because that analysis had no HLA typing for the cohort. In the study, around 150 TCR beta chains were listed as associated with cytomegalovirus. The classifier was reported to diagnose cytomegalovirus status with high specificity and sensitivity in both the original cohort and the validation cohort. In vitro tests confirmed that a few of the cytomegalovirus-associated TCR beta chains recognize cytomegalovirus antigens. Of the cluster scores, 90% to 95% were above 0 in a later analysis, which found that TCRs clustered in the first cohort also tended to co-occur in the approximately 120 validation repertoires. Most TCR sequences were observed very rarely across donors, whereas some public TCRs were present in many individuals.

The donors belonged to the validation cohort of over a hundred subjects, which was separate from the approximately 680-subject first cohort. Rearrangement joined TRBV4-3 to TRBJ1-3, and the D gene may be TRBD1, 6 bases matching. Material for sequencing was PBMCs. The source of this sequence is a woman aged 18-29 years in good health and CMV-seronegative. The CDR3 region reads CASSPYRAGNTIYF. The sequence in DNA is TGCGCCAGCAGCCCTTACAGGGCGGGAAACACCATATATTTT.